Below, 17 T cell receptor beta chains from the same sample are listed, as sequenced in a study of blood T cell repertoires in COVID-19. Method: immunoSEQ multiplex PCR; TCRdb's copy keeps in-frame clones and lacks some. The repertoire consists of around 300,000 clones, with approximately 86% occurring once and the leading ten covering around 14%. The sample consisted of peripheral blood. All receptors come from a woman aged 70-85 years with COVID-19, enrolled during active disease.

The J gene is TRBJ2-2, the V gene TRBV3-1 (or the pseudogene TRBV3-2), with D perhaps matching TRBD2 (6 bases). The CDR3 contains 15 residues. Germline V lookup: CDR1 LGHDT, CDR2 YNNKEL (reference sequence). V was trimmed by 3 bases and J by 0 bases, leaving 8 bases between them. CDR3 coding DNA: TGTGCCAGCAGCCAGGGACTTACGAACACCGGGGAGCTGTTTTTT. Its translation is CASSQGLTNTGELFF.

This chain uses TRBV6-2 or TRBV6-3 with TRBJ1-1; TRBD1 might be the D (6 bases). Deletions cut 5 bases from V and 5 bases from J, with 21 bases between. Germline-derived CDR1 and CDR2 are MNHEY and SVGEGT. The CDR3 totals 16 residues. The DNA for the CDR3 is TGTGCCAGCAGTCGAAGTACAGGGCTCGTGCTGACTGAAGCTTTCTTT. Translation: CASSRSTGLVLTEAFF.

The chain links TRBV6-5 to TRBJ1-2; 8 bases map to TRBD1. After removal of 5 bases from V and 4 bases from J, the junction contained 6 bases not matched to a gene. Germline V gene data show CDR1 as MNHEY and CDR2 as SVGAGI. This CDR3 region has 14 residues. CDR3 sequence reads: CASSPSTGGYGYTF. CDR3 coding DNA: TGTGCCAGCAGTCCTTCCACAGGGGGCTATGGCTACACCTTC.

CDR3 nucleotide sequence: TGTGCCTGGAGTGCGGGGACAGCCAATCAGCCCCAGCATTTT. Translating it yields CAWSAGTANQPQHF. V usage is TRBV30 and J usage is TRBJ1-5; TRBD1 aligns across 7 bases. The CDR3 has 14 residues. V was pared by 1 base and J by 3 bases, with 3 bases of the junction left unmatched. Germline assignment: CDR1 GTSNPN and CDR2 SVGIG (reference sequence).

The chain combines TRBV5-4 with TRBJ1-3, with 7 nucleotides matching TRBD1. CDR1 is SGHNT, CDR2 YYREEE, per germline (reference sequence). The junction had 5 bases not matched to a gene; V was cut back by 3 bases and J by 5 bases. The CDR3 totals 14 residues. For the CDR3, the DNA is TGTGCCAGCAGCTACGGGACAGATAGAAACACCATATATTTT. The encoded protein is CASSYGTDRNTIYF.

J is TRBJ2-4 and V is TRBV5-4; 7 bases are a match to TRBD1. This CDR3 region has 16 residues. Trimming cost V 4 bases and J 2 bases; bases outside gene matches: 9. In germline, CDR1 is SGHNT, CDR2 YYREEE (reference sequence). DNA of the CDR3: TGTGCCAGCAGCCAAAGGGGGCAAGCGACCAAAAACATTCAGTACTTC. Protein product: CASSQRGQATKNIQYF.

This clone appeared once. This chain connects TRBV2 to TRBJ1-6; D is ambiguous. The V end was cut by 4 bases, the J end by 9 bases, with 10 bases between. The germline gives CDR1 SNHLY, CDR2 FYNNEI. The CDR3 has 13 amino acids. The CDR3 DNA is TGTGCCAGCAGTGCCTTTCCCTCTTCACCCCTCCACTTT. It is translated as CASSAFPSSPLHF.

The V gene is TRBV30, the J gene TRBJ1-1, with D possibly matching TRBD1 (5 bases). Germline values: CDR1 GTSNPN, CDR2 SVGIG (reference sequence). The CDR3 extends over 13 amino acids. V lost 4 bases and J lost 0, with 9 bases in between. The CDR3 spells CAWTGWMNTEAFF. CDR3 nucleotides: TGTGCCTGGACAGGGTGGATGAACACTGAAGCTTTCTTT.

The genes are TRBV12-3 or TRBV12-4 and TRBJ2-7, with D unclear. With 5 bases removed from V and 0 bases from J, the gap between germline ends came to 8 bases. The CDR3 runs 13 residues. The CDR3 nucleotides read TGTGCCAGCAGTAATTCCGGCTCCTACGAGCAGTACTTC. Translation: CASSNSGSYEQYF.

The V call is TRBV5-3, the J call TRBJ2-5; D gene ambiguous. Being an ORF, TRBV5-3 has a function that is uncertain. V gave up 4 bases and J gave up 3 bases, with 16 bases separating them. The CDR3 consists of 15 residues. The CDR3 reads CARSLFPRREETQYF. The DNA for the CDR3 is TGTGCCAGAAGCCTTTTCCCCCGACGGGAAGAGACCCAGTACTTC.

The chain employs TRBV19 and TRBJ1-1; D may be TRBD1 (6 bases). CDR1 is LNHDA and CDR2 is SQIVND in the germline V gene (reference sequence). Trimming shortened V by 4 bases and J by 8 bases, and 11 bases separated the two germline ends. The CDR3 runs to 12 residues. The CDR3 loop is CASSTITGEAFF. In DNA, the CDR3 is TGTGCCAGTAGTACCATCACAGGGGAAGCTTTCTTT. The whole variable domain, filled in from reference TRBV19 and TRBJ1-1, reads DGGITQSPKYLFRKEGQNVTLSCEQNLNHDAMYWYRQDPGQGLRLIYYSQIVNDFQKGDIAEGYSVSREKKESFPLTVTSAQKNPTAFYLCASSTITGEAFFGQGTRLTVV.

The DNA for the CDR3 is TGTGCCAGCTCACCGTTCAGGGGCGCATCCGAAAACATTCAGTACTTC. Translating it yields CASSPFRGASENIQYF. The genes are TRBV18 and TRBJ2-4; a possible D gene is TRBD1 (6 bases). Germline V gives CDR1 KGHSH, CDR2 LQKENI. The CDR3 runs 16 residues. Trimming pared 3 bases from V and 5 bases from J, leaving 17 bases between.

This clone has more than one count but fewer than ten. The genes are TRBV5-1 and TRBJ1-1, with D hard to call. Trimming removed 4 bases at V and 0 bases at J, with 10 bases between. The V gene's germline CDR1 is SGHRS and CDR2 YFSETQ. CDR3 size: 14 residues. The CDR3 is CASSLTSMNTEAFF. The CDR3 DNA is TGCGCCAGCAGCCTAACCTCTATGAACACTGAAGCTTTCTTT.

This rearrangement joins TRBV9 to TRBJ1-5; D unresolved. This CDR3 has 16 amino acids. CDR1 SGDLS and CDR2 YYNGEE come from the germline V gene. V lost 0 bases, J lost 2 bases, and 12 bases lay in between. The CDR3 DNA reads as TGTGCCAGCAGCGTAGAGGCGACAACAGGCAATCAGCCCCAGCATTTT. Translating it yields CASSVEATTGNQPQHF.

The chain couples TRBV12-3 or TRBV12-4 to TRBJ2-1, with 9 bases identical to TRBD2. The CDR3 runs 12 residues. J was trimmed by 8 bases and V by 11 bases; bases with no gene match: 7. The CDR3 spells CAGCGGEDEQFF. The CDR3 region has the DNA TGTGCCGGGTGCGGGGGGGAGGATGAGCAGTTCTTC.

The chain carries TRBV13 and TRBJ1-4; 8 bases line up with TRBD1. The CDR3 totals 15 residues. From germline, CDR1 is PRHDT and CDR2 FYEKMQ (reference sequence). V shed 5 bases and J 8 bases; nucleotides not matched to a gene: 10. DNA for the CDR3: TGTGCCAGCAGCGCCCGCAGGGGGCCGGGAGAAAAACTGTTTTTT. It codes for CASSARRGPGEKLFF.

This chain joins TRBV7-2 and TRBJ2-1; maybe TRBD1 (6 bases). This CDR3 region has 14 residues. The germline V gene has CDR1 SGHTA and CDR2 FQGNSA. Trimming took off 3 bases at V and 2 bases at J, with 8 bases between the two ends. The CDR3 coding sequence is TGTGCCAGCAGCTTGTCAGGGGCCTACAATGAGCAGTTCTTC. This encodes CASSLSGAYNEQFF.